This T cell receptor beta chain was captured in a study of blood T cell repertoires in COVID-19. Study in general: Samples taken during acute and convalescent COVID-19 were collected in the United States, Italy and Spain. PBMCs, B-cell-depleted T cells, or T cells provided the cDNA or gDNA that made up the material.

Trimming at V came to 7 bases and at J to 1 base, leaving 6 bases not matched to a gene. The germline CDR1 and CDR2 sequences are MDHEN and SYDVKM. The CDR3 covers 15 residues. In the source study's methods: Estimates of nucleated cell counts were drawn from the amplification of reference gene primers. Only in-frame clones appear in the TCRdb table, and some are missing; sequencing was by immunoSEQ multiplex PCR. That table supplies the V and J calls and clone size; D and trimming were determined from the DNA. The table records about 340,000 clones, about nine tenths of them present only once. Seattle cases were enrolled at active infection and followed longitudinally.

Sequenced material: peripheral blood. This rearrangement joins TRBV28 to TRBJ1-2, with 10 bases that match TRBD1. The receptor was derived from a woman in her 70s with COVID-19, enrolled during active disease. The CDR3 bases are TGTGCCAGCAACGTGGACAGGGGGGATAACTATGGCTACACCTTC. Protein product: CASNVDRGDNYGYTF.